Listed here are 10 T cell receptor beta chains from one sample, sequenced in a study of a mutant IDH1 vaccine in newly diagnosed glioma. TCRdb's copy holds only in-frame clones and misses some; the assay was immunoSEQ multiplex PCR. The table records some 60,000 clones, around 89% of them present only once. The time point was: week 5, during vaccination. It was 300 ug of mutant IDH1 20-mer peptide that made up each vaccine dose, given with topical imiquimod. Their antigens remain unidentified. Sequences were derived from PBMCs, sampled from a glioma patient whose treatment included an IDH1 peptide vaccine. These receptors were obtained from a woman between 40 and 55 years old with glioma.

The chain couples TRBV19 to TRBJ2-4; 7 bases match TRBD1. This CDR3 contains 16 residues. V trimming: 1 base; J trimming: 2 bases; junction bases outside the gene matches: 5. From germline, CDR1 is LNHDA and CDR2 SQIVND (reference sequence). The CDR3 region is CASSIVGDSPKNIQYF. CDR3 bases: TGTGCCAGTAGTATAGTGGGGGACAGTCCCAAAAACATTCAGTACTTC.

This chain links TRBV10-3 with TRBJ2-3; 8 bases are a match to TRBD2. V lost 7 bases, J lost 4 bases, and 7 bases stayed unmatched. Looked up from germline, CDR1 is ENHRY and CDR2 is SYGVKD. This CDR3 spans 14 amino acids. In nucleotides, the CDR3 is TGTGCCATCAACGGAGCGGGAGACTCAGATACGCAGTATTTT. Protein product: CAINGAGDSDTQYF.

This clone was observed a single time. The rearrangement uses TRBV4-3 and TRBJ2-2; a possible D gene is TRBD2 (6 bases). V lost 0 bases and J lost 1, with 9 bases in between. The CDR3 is made up of 16 amino acids. Per germline, CDR1 LGHNA and CDR2 YSLEER. In nucleotides, the CDR3 is TGCGCCAGCAGCCAAGATCGGGGGATGAACACCGGGGAGCTGTTTTTT. It yields the protein CASSQDRGMNTGELFF.

The chain uses TRBV10-1 and TRBJ2-1; 9 nucleotides match TRBD2. Germline trimming cut 0 bases from V and 7 bases from J; bases unmatched to any gene: 4. In germline, CDR1 is WNHNN, CDR2 SYGVQD (reference sequence). The CDR3 is made up of 15 amino acids. This CDR3 reads CASSESAGGSNEQFF. CDR3 in DNA: TGCGCCAGCAGTGAGTCGGCGGGAGGGTCGAATGAGCAGTTCTTC.

This chain uses TRBV27 with TRBJ2-3; 8 positions match TRBD2. CDR3 length: 15 residues. Germline CDR1 MNHEY, CDR2 SMNVEV (reference sequence). V lost 4 bases, J lost 4 bases, and 7 bases stayed unmatched. DNA of the CDR3: TGTGCCAGCAGTTCATGGGCGGGGGGCGCAGATACGCAGTATTTT. As protein: CASSSWAGGADTQYF.

This chain uses TRBV7-8 with TRBJ1-5; D is perhaps TRBD1 (6 bases). In germline, CDR1 is SGHVS, CDR2 FQNEAQ. Trimming cost V 5 bases and J 3 bases, with 17 bases left between them. This CDR3 region has 16 residues. CDR3 in DNA: TGTGCCAGCAGCCCATGGGGGCGGGATGCCAATCAGCCCCAGCATTTT. This sequence encodes CASSPWGRDANQPQHF.

The genes are TRBV9 and TRBJ2-7; 13 nucleotides line up with TRBD2. The germline CDR1 and CDR2 sequences are SGDLS and YYNGEE. The CDR3 length is 13 residues. J lost 11 bases, V lost 3 bases, and 5 bases had no gene match. CDR3 residues: CASSEGLAGLKYF. The CDR3 DNA reads as TGTGCCAGCAGCGAGGGACTAGCGGGGCTTAAGTACTTC.

This clone was seen just once. The rearrangement links TRBV27 to TRBJ1-5, with a possible D match to TRBD1 (6 bases). Trimming shortened V by 5 bases and J by 9 bases, and 20 bases separated the two germline ends. This CDR3 contains 15 residues. Germline V CDR1 and CDR2: MNHEY, SMNVEV (reference sequence). CDR3 nucleotides: TGTGCCAGCAGTCCACAACAGGGCGTAGGTTGGCCCCAGCATTTT. It translates to CASSPQQGVGWPQHF.

The V and J genes are TRBV30 and TRBJ2-7; the D is unclear. CDR1 and CDR2 from the germline V gene are GTSNPN and SVGIG (reference sequence). The CDR3 consists of 12 residues. V was pared by 0 bases and J by 5 bases, with 8 bases between. CDR3 coding DNA: TGTGCCTGGAGTGTACTTGAAAACGAGCAGTACTTC. Translating gives CAWSVLENEQYF.

This clone was observed a handful of times. The CDR3 region has the DNA TGTGCCAGCAGTCAGACAGGGAACAATCAGCCCCAGCATTTT. Protein product: CASSQTGNNQPQHF. The chain joins TRBV6-1 to TRBJ1-5; 7 bases fit TRBD1. Per the germline V gene, CDR1 is MNHNS and CDR2 is SASEGT. The junction had 4 bases not matched to a gene; V was cut back by 5 bases and J by 3 bases. The CDR3 has 14 amino acids.